The 20 T cell receptor beta chains below all came from one sample that was sequenced in a study of blood T cell repertoires in COVID-19 (dated by TCRdb to 2018 to 2021). The receptor library was made with the immunoSEQ multiplex PCR assay. TCRdb re-hosts the immuneACCESS table, in-frame sequences only. Its copies lack some clones; in the studies checked, an unresolved V gene accounts for under half of them, and the cause for the rest is not known. Recorded for this sample are about 41,000 clones; about four fifths of them occurred a single time. Around 42% of the sample is held by the ten biggest clonotypes. Sequencing was done on a sample of peripheral blood. These receptors all stem from a woman older than 75 with active or convalescent COVID-19.

This clone occurred once. The rearrangement uses TRBV11-2 and TRBJ1-2, with D possibly TRBD1 on 6 matching bases. V lost 4 bases to trimming and J lost 0 bases, with 12 bases between them. There are 15 residues in the CDR3. Germline CDR1 and CDR2: SGHAT and FQNNGV. The DNA of the CDR3 is TGTGCCAGCAGCTCGCAAGCAGGGGCTAACTATGGCTACACCTTC. Translated, it gives CASSSQAGANYGYTF.

The V and J genes are TRBV5-4 and TRBJ1-2; D remains ambiguous. The CDR3 sequence is 14 residues long. Germline loops: CDR1 SGHNT, CDR2 YYREEE (reference sequence). Trimming shortened V by 0 bases and J by 5 bases, and 11 bases separated the two germline ends. CDR3 residues: CASSLGAEVYGYTF. CDR3 coding DNA: TGTGCCAGCAGCTTGGGCGCGGAGGTTTATGGCTACACCTTC.

The chain is built from TRBV19 and TRBJ1-5; 10 bases align to TRBD1. V shed 5 bases and J 5 bases; nucleotides not matched to a gene: 6. Germline assignment: CDR1 LNHDA and CDR2 SQIVND (reference sequence). The CDR3 is 15 residues long. The CDR3: CASSSSDRGHQPQHF. The DNA for the CDR3 is TGTGCCAGTAGTTCCTCCGACAGGGGGCATCAGCCCCAGCATTTT.

The chain recombines TRBV19 with TRBJ1-1; 8 bases fit TRBD1. V trimming: 6 bases; J trimming: 1 base; junction bases outside the gene matches: 7. This CDR3 region has 15 residues. CDR1 is LNHDA, CDR2 SQIVND, per germline (reference sequence). CDR3 region: CASSTGTGPNTEAFF. DNA for the CDR3: TGTGCCAGTAGCACCGGGACAGGCCCGAACACTGAAGCTTTCTTT.

The genes are TRBV2 and TRBJ1-4, with 12 bases lining up with TRBD1. Germline CDR1 reads SNHLY; CDR2 reads FYNNEI. The CDR3 covers 17 residues. V was pared by 5 bases and J by 8 bases, with 12 bases of the junction left unmatched. The CDR3 region is CASSSVWDRGRKEKLFF. The DNA of the CDR3 is TGTGCCAGCAGTTCTGTTTGGGACAGGGGGCGTAAGGAAAAACTGTTTTTT.

The V call is TRBV12-3 or TRBV12-4, the J call TRBJ1-1, with D uncertain. The CDR3 consists of 13 residues. Trimming left V 5 bases short and J 0 bases short, with 7 bases between. The CDR3 bases are TGTGCCAGCAGTCCACAAATGAACACTGAAGCTTTCTTT. It codes for CASSPQMNTEAFF.

This clone appeared once. The junction departs from germline at one end; a sequencing error may be responsible. The chain carries TRBV5-1 and TRBJ1-4; no firm D call. Germline V gene sequence: CDR1 SGHRS, CDR2 YFSETQ. This CDR3 comprises 14 residues. The CDR3 is CASSLGGPNEKLFF. CDR3 nucleotides: TGCGCCAGCAGCTTGGGTGGTCCTAATGAAAAGCTGTTTTTT.

V gene TRBV19 combines with J gene TRBJ2-7, with 9 nucleotides matching TRBD2. Trimming cost V 2 bases and J 4 bases; bases outside gene matches: 3. The CDR3 contains 14 residues. The V gene's germline CDR1 is LNHDA and CDR2 SQIVND (reference sequence). The CDR3 DNA reads as TGTGCCAGTAGTATACTAGCGGGAACTTACGAGCAGTACTTC. This codes for CASSILAGTYEQYF.

V gene TRBV3-1 (or the pseudogene TRBV3-2) combines with J gene TRBJ2-7; the D gene is possibly TRBD1 (5 bases). The CDR3 has 13 residues. CDR1 is LGHDT and CDR2 is YNNKEL in the germline V gene (reference sequence). The V and J ends lost 3 bases and 4 bases respectively, with 10 bases between them. This chain's CDR3 is CASSHHAGYEQYF. CDR3 in DNA: TGTGCCAGCAGCCACCACGCAGGGTACGAGCAGTACTTC.

The V call is TRBV5-1, the J call TRBJ2-2; 8 nucleotides line up with TRBD1. V was pared by 5 bases and J by 1 base, with 4 bases of the junction left unmatched. Looked up from germline, CDR1 is SGHRS and CDR2 is YFSETQ. CDR3 length equals 15 residues. The CDR3 loop reads CASRSGTGNTGELFF. Here the CDR3 DNA reads TGCGCCAGCAGGTCCGGGACAGGGAACACCGGGGAGCTGTTTTTT.

The V and J genes are TRBV3-1 (or the pseudogene TRBV3-2) and TRBJ1-2; TRBD1 is a possible D gene (6 bases). This CDR3 is built from 16 residues. The ends were cut back, 0 bases at V and 2 bases at J, with 13 bases in the middle. In germline, CDR1 is LGHDT, CDR2 YNNKEL (reference sequence). The CDR3 nucleotides are TGTGCCAGCAGCCAAGATTGGCGACAGGCGAACTATGGCTACACCTTC. It translates to CASSQDWRQANYGYTF.

The chain's CDR3 is CASSDRGPAEAFF. Written as DNA, the CDR3 is TGCGCCAGCAGCGACAGAGGACCTGCTGAAGCTTTCTTT. The V call is TRBV5-1, the J call TRBJ1-1; D may be TRBD1 (5 bases). The germline V gene has CDR1 SGHRS and CDR2 YFSETQ. The CDR3 is 13 residues long. Trimming stripped 4 bases from V and 6 bases from J, with 13 bases between.

This clone has only a few counts. The chain links TRBV3-1 (or the pseudogene TRBV3-2) to TRBJ2-1; 12 nucleotides line up with TRBD2. The CDR3 extends over 16 amino acids. J was trimmed by 9 bases and V by 1 base; bases with no gene match: 7. Germline loops: CDR1 LGHDT, CDR2 YNNKEL (reference sequence). The CDR3 is CASSQVRTSGNGEQFF. CDR3 DNA sequence: TGTGCCAGCAGCCAAGTTAGGACTAGCGGGAATGGTGAGCAGTTCTTC.

In its sample, this clone was seen a few times. The J gene is TRBJ1-1, the V gene TRBV4-2; D is unresolved. The V and J ends lost 0 bases and 4 bases respectively, with 12 bases between them. Germline V gene lookup returns CDR1 LGHNA and CDR2 YNFKEQ. The CDR3 extends over 15 amino acids. The CDR3 coding sequence is TGTGCCAGCAGCCAAGATACGAGCCTCGGCACTGAAGCTTTCTTT. Translation: CASSQDTSLGTEAFF.

In this sample, this clone turned up a few times. This chain uses TRBV28 with TRBJ2-1; 8 positions match TRBD2. V lost 2 bases and J lost 8; bases outside the gene matches: 14. Per germline, CDR1 MDHEN and CDR2 SYDVKM. The CDR3 length is 17 residues. The CDR3 DNA reads TGTGCCAGCAGTTTAGGGTTGGGGGGACTAGTCAGGTATGAGCAGTTCTTC. Amino acid sequence: CASSLGLGGLVRYEQFF.

The chain couples TRBV7-6 to TRBJ2-2; 7 nucleotides match TRBD1. V shed 4 bases and J 3 bases; nucleotides not matched to a gene: 8. Germline CDR1 is SGHVS and CDR2 is FNYEAQ. This CDR3 has 16 amino acids. CDR3 sequence: CASSSEQGPYTGELFF. CDR3 DNA: TGTGCCAGCAGCTCGGAACAGGGGCCATACACCGGGGAGCTGTTTTTT.

The rearrangement uses TRBV27 and TRBJ1-1; 7 bases map to TRBD1. This CDR3 has 15 residues. J was trimmed by 3 bases and V by 0 bases; bases with no gene match: 4. CDR1 is MNHEY, CDR2 SMNVEV, per germline (reference sequence). CDR3 nucleotide sequence: TGTGCCAGCAGTTTATCCAACAGGGGTGACACTGAAGCTTTCTTT. Its translation: CASSLSNRGDTEAFF.

In this sample, this clone turned up once. This rearrangement joins TRBV19 to TRBJ2-1; 8 bases match TRBD1. Looked up from germline, CDR1 is LNHDA and CDR2 is SQIVND (reference sequence). The CDR3 loop spans 15 amino acids. J lost 3 bases, V lost 5 bases, and 6 bases had no gene match. The CDR3 reads CASSPRTGFYNEQFF. For the CDR3, the DNA is TGTGCCAGTAGTCCGAGGACAGGGTTCTACAATGAGCAGTTCTTC.

This clone has more than one count but fewer than ten. The V call is TRBV5-1, the J call TRBJ2-3; 13 nucleotides match TRBD2. The CDR3 spans 19 residues. Germline V CDR1 and CDR2: SGHRS, YFSETQ. Trimming removed 5 bases from V and 1 base from J; junction bases left unmatched: 13. For the CDR3, the DNA is TGCGCCAGCAGACCCCCGGGACTAGCGGGAACAGTCGGCACAGATACGCAGTATTTT. Translation gives CASRPPGLAGTVGTDTQYF. Supplemented by reference TRBV5-1 and TRBJ2-3, the full variable domain reads KAGVTQTPRYLIKTRGQQVTLSCSPISGHRSVSWYQQTPGQGLQFLFEYFSETQRNKGNFPGRFSGRQFSNSRSEMNVSTLELGDSALYLCASRPPGLAGTVGTDTQYFGPGTRLTVL.

In this sample, this clone turned up a few times. The J gene is TRBJ1-4, the V gene TRBV10-2; maybe TRBD1 (5 bases). The CDR3 loop spans 15 amino acids. Trimming cost V 0 bases and J 8 bases, with 13 bases left between them. Germline lookup yields CDR1 WSHSY and CDR2 SAAADI. The CDR3 is CASSESSGGGEKLFF. CDR3 coding DNA: TGCGCCAGCAGTGAGTCCTCGGGGGGGGGAGAAAAACTGTTTTTT.